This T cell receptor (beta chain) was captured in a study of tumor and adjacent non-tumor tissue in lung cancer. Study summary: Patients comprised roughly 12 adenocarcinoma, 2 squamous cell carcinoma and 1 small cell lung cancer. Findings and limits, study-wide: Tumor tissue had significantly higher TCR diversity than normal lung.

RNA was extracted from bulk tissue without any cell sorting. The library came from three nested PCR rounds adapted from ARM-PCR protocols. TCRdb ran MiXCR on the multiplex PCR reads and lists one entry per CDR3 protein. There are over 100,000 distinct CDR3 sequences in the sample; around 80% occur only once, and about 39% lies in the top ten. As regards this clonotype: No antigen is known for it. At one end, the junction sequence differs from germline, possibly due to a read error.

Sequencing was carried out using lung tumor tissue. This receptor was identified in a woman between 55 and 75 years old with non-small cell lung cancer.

This CDR3 is CASSSGQDTAELYF. The CDR3 DNA follows: TGTGCCAGCAGCTCAGGGCAGGACACCGCGGAGCTGTATTTT. The rearrangement links TRBV5-4 to TRBJ2-2, with a weak D call TRBD1 (5 bases). Per the germline V gene, CDR1 is SGHNT and CDR2 is YYREEE (reference sequence). The CDR3 covers 14 residues.